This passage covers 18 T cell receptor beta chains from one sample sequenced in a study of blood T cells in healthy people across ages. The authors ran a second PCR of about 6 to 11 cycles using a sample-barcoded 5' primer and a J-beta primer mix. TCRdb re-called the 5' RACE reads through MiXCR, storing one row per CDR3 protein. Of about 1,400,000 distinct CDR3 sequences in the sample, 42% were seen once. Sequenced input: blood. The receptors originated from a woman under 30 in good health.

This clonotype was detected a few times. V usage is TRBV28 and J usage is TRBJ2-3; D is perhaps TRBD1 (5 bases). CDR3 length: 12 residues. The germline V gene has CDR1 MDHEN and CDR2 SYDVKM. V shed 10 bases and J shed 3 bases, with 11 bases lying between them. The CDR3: CATGPVTDTQYF. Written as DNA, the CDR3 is TGTGCCACAGGGCCGGTGACAGATACGCAGTATTTT.

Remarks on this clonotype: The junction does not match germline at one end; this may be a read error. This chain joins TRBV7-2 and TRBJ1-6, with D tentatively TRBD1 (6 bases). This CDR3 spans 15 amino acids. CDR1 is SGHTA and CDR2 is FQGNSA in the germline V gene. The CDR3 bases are TGTGCCAGCAGCCAAGCGGGGGCGCGTAATTCACCCCCCCACTTT. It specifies CASSQAGARNSPPHF.

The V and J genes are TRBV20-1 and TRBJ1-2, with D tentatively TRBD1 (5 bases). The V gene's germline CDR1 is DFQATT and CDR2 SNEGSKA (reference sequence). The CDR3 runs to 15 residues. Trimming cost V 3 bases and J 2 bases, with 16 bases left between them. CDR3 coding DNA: TGCAGTGCTAGTGTGGGGGGGGGAGTGAACTATGGCTACACCTTC. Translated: CSASVGGGVNYGYTF.

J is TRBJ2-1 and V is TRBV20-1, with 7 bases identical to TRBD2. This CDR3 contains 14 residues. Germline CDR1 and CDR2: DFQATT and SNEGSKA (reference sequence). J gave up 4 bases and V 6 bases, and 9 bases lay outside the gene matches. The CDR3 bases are TGCAGTGCCCGGACCGGGACTACGTACAATGAGCAGTTCTTC. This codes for CSARTGTTYNEQFF.

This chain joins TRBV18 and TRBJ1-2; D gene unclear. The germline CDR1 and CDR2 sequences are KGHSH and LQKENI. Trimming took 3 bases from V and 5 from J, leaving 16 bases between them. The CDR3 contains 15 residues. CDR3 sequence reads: CASSPLVEVAYGYTF. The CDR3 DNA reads TGTGCCAGCTCACCCCTTGTTGAGGTGGCATATGGCTACACCTTC.

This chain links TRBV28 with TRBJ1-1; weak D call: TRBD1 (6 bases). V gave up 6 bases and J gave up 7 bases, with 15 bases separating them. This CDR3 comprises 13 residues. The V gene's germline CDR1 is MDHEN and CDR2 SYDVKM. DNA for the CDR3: TGTGCCAGCAGCCTCCAGGGGTGGATTGAAGCTTTCTTT. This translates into CASSLQGWIEAFF.

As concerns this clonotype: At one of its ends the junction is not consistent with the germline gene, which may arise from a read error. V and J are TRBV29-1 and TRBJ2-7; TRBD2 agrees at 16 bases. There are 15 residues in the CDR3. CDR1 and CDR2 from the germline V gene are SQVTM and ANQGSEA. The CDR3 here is CSVGTSGRAPGEQYF. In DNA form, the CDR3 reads TGTAGCGTTGGGACTAGCGGGAGGGCCCCTGGTGAGCAGTACTTC.

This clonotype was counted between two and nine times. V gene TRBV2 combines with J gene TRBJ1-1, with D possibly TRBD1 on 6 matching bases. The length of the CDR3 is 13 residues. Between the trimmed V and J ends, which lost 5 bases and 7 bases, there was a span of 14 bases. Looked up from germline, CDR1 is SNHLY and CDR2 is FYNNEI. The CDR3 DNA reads TGTGCCAGCAGTATACAGGGAGTAGGTGAAGCTTTCTTT. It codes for CASSIQGVGEAFF.

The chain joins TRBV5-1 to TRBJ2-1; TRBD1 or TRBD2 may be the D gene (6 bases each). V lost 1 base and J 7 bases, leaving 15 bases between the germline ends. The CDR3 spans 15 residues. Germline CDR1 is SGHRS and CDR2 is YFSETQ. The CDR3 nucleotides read TGCGCCAGCAGCTTGAGACTAGGGGGGCGGAATGAGCAGTTCTTC. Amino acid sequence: CASSLRLGGRNEQFF.

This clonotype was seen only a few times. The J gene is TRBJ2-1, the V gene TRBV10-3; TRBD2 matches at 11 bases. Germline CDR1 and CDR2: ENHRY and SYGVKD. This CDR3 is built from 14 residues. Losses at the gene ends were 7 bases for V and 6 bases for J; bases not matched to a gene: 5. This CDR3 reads CAIKRTSGSNEQFF. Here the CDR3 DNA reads TGTGCCATCAAGAGGACTAGCGGGTCCAATGAGCAGTTCTTC.

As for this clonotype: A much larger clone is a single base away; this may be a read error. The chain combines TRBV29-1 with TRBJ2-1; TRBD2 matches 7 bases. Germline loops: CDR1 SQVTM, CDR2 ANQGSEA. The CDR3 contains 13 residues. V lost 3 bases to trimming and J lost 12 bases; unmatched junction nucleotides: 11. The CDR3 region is CSVDRGRSVGQFF. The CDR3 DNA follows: TGCAGCGTTGACCGCGGGAGATCGGTTGGGCAGTTCTTC.

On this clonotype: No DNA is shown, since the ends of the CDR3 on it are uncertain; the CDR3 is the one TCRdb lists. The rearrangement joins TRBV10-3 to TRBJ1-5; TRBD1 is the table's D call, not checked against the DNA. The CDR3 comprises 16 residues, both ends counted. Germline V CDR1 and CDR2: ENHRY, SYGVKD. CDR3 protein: CAISVGGGNSNQPQQF.

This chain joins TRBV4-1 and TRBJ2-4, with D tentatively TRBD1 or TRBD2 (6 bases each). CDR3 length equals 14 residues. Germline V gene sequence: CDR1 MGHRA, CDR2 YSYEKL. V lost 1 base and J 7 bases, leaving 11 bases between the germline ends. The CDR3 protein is CASSQVTGANIQYF. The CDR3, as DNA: TGCGCCAGCAGCCAAGTAACGGGGGCGAACATTCAGTACTTC.

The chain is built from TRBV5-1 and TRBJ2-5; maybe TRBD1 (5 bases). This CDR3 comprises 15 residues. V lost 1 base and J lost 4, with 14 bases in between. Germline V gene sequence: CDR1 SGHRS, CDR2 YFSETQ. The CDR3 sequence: CASSLTGALRETQYF. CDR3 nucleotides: TGCGCCAGCAGCTTGACAGGAGCCCTCCGAGAGACCCAGTACTTC. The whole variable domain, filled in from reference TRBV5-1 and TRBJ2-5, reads KAGVTQTPRYLIKTRGQQVTLSCSPISGHRSVSWYQQTPGQGLQFLFEYFSETQRNKGNFPGRFSGRQFSNSRSEMNVSTLELGDSALYLCASSLTGALRETQYFGPGTRLLVL.

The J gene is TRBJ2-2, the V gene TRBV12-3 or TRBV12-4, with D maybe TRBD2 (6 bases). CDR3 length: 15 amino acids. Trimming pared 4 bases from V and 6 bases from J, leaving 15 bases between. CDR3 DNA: TGTGCCAGCAGTTGGGGGGTCTTTACATCCGGGGAGCTGTTTTTT. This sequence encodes CASSWGVFTSGELFF.

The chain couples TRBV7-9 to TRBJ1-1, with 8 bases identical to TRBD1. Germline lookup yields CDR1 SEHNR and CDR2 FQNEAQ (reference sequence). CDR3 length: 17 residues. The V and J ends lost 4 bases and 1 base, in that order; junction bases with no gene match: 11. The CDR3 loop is CASSSPRDRISNTEAFF. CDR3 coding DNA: TGTGCCAGCAGCTCCCCCAGGGACAGGATTTCGAACACTGAAGCTTTCTTT.

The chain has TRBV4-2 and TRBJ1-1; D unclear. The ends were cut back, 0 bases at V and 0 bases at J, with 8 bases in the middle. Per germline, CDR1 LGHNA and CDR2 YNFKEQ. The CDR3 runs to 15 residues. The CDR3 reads CASSQDLFMNTEAFF. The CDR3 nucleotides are TGTGCCAGCAGCCAAGATCTTTTCATGAACACTGAAGCTTTCTTT.

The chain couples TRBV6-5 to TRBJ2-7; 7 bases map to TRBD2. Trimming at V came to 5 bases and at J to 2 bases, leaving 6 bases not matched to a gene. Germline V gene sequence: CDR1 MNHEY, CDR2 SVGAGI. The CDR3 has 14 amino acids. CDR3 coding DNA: TGTGCCAGCAGTGGGGCTAGCGGTCCCTACGAGCAGTACTTC. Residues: CASSGASGPYEQYF.